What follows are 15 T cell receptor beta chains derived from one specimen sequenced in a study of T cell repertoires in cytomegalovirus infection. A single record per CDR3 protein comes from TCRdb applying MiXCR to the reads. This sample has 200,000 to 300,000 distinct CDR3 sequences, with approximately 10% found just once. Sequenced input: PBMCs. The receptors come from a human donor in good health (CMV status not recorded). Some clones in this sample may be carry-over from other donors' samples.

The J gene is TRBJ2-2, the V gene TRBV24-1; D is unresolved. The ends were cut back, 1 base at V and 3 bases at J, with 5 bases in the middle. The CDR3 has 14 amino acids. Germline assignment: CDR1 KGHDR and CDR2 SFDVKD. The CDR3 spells CATSDLADTGELFF. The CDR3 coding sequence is TGTGCCACCAGTGATTTAGCTGACACCGGGGAGCTGTTTTTT.

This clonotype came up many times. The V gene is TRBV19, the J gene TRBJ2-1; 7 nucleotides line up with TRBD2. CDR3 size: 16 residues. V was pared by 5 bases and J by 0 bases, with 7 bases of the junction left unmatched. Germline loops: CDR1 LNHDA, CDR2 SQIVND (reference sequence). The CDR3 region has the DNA TGTGCCAGTAGTGCCTCGGGACTAAGCTCCTACAATGAGCAGTTCTTC. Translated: CASSASGLSSYNEQFF.

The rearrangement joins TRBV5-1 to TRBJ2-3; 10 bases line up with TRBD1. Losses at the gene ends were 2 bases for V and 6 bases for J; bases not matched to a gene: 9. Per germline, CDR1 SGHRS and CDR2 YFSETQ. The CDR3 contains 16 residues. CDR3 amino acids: CASSFGTGVVGDTQYF. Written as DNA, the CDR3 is TGCGCCAGCAGCTTCGGGACAGGGGTAGTTGGCGATACGCAGTATTTT.

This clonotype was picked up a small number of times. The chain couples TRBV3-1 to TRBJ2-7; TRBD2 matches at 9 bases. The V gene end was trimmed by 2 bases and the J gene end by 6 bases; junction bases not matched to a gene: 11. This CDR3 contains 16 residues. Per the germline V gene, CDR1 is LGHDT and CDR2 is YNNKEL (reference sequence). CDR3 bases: TGTGCCAGCAGCCAACTTGGGACTAGCAACCGAATCGAGCAGTACTTC. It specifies CASSQLGTSNRIEQYF.

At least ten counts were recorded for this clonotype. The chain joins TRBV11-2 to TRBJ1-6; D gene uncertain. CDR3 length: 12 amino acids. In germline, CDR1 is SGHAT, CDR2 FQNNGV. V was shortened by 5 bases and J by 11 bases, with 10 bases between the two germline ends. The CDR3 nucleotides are TGTGCCAGCAGCGCCAGCGGCCCACCCCTCCACTTT. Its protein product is CASSASGPPLHF.

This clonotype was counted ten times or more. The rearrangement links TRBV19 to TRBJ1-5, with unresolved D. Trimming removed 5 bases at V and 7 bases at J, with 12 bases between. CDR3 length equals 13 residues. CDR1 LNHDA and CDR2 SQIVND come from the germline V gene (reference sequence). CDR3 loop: CASSPGEGQPQHF. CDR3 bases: TGTGCCAGTAGTCCCGGGGAAGGGCAGCCCCAGCATTTT.

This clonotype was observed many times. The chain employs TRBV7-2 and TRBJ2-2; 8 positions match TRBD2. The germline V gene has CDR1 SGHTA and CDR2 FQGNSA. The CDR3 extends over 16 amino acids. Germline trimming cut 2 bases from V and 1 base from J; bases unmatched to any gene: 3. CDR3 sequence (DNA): TGTGCCAGCAGCTTAACGGGGGGGAGGAACACCGGGGAGCTGTTTTTT. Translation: CASSLTGGRNTGELFF.

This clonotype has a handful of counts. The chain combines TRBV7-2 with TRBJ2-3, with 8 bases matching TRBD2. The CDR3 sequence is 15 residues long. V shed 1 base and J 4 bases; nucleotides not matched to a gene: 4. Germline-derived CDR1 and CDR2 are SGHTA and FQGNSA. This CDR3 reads CASSLVGLAADTQYF. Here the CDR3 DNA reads TGTGCCAGCAGCTTAGTCGGACTAGCCGCAGATACGCAGTATTTT.

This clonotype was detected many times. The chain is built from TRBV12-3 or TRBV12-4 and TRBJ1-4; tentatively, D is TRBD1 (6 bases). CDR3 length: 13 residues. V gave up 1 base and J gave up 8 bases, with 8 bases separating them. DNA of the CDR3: TGTGCCAGCAGTTTAGACAGGGCCGAAAAACTGTTTTTT. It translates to CASSLDRAEKLFF.

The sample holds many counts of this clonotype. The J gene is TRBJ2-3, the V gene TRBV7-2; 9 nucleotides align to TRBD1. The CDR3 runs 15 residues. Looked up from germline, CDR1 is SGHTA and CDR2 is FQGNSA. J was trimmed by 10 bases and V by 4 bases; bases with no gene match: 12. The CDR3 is CASSSQGQGRGAQYF. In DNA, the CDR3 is TGTGCCAGCAGCTCCCAGGGACAGGGCCGTGGGGCGCAGTATTTT.

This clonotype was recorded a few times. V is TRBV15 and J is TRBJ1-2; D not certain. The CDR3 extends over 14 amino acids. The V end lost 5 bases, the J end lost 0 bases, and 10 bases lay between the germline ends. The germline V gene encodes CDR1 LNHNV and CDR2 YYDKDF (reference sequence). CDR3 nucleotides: TGTGCCACCAGCCCGAGCCGGGCTAACTATGGCTACACCTTC. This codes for CATSPSRANYGYTF. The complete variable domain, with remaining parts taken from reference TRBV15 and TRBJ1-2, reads DAMVIQNPRYQVTQFGKPVTLSCSQTLNHNVMYWYQQKSSQAPKLLFHYYDKDFNNEADTPDNFQSRRPNTSFCFLDIRSPGLGDTAMYLCATSPSRANYGYTFGSGTRLTVV.

CDR3 nucleotides: TGTGCCAGCAGCCCAAGCGTAGTCGGTCGGGAGACCCAGTACTTC. Translating it yields CASSPSVVGRETQYF. The chain has TRBV3-1 and TRBJ2-5; D gene ambiguous. This CDR3 region has 15 residues. Per germline, CDR1 LGHDT and CDR2 YNNKEL (reference sequence). V was shortened by 4 bases and J by 5 bases, with 17 bases between the two germline ends.

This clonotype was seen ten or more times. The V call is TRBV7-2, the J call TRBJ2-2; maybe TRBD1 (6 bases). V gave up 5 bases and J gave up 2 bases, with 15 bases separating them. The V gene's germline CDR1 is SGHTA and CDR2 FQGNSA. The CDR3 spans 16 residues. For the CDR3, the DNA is TGTGCCAGCAGCAGAAGACAGGACATTAACACCGGGGAGCTGTTTTTT. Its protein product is CASSRRQDINTGELFF.

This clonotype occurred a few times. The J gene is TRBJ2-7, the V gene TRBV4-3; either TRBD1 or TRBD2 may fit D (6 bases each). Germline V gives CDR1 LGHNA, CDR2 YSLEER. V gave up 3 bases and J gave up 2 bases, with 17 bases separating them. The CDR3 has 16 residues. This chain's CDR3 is CASSQGAEGKPYEQYF. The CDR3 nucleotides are TGCGCCAGCAGCCAGGGGGCGGAGGGGAAGCCCTACGAGCAGTACTTC.

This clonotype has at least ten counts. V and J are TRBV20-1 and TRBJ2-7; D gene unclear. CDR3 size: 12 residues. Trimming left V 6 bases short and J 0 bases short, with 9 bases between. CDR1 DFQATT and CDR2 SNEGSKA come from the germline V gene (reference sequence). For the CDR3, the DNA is TGCAGTGCCAACCCCAGCTCCTACGAGCAGTACTTC. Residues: CSANPSSYEQYF.